Listed here are 5 T cell receptor beta chains from one sample, sequenced in a study of spatial heterogeneity in lung cancer. TCRdb ran MiXCR on the 5' RACE reads and lists one entry per CDR3 protein. The sample holds around 11,000 distinct CDR3 sequences; roughly 4.3% are singletons and the top ten take over 6.5%. The time point was: sample taken at primary tumor resection. Sequencing covered unsorted whole RNA taken from tumor, nontumor lung or frozen PBMC. The material sequenced was normal lung tissue next to the tumor, taken at surgery. Receptors originate from a male donor with early-stage non-small cell lung cancer.

In this sample, this clonotype turned up a few times. The rearrangement uses TRBV2 and TRBJ2-7; D is perhaps TRBD1 (5 bases). Trimming left V 6 bases short and J 6 bases short, with 12 bases between. Germline CDR1 and CDR2: SNHLY and FYNNEI. The CDR3 sequence is 12 residues long. In nucleotides, the CDR3 is TGTGCCAGCAGCATACAGGTCCGCGAGCAGTACTTC. It codes for CASSIQVREQYF.

Regarding this clonotype: An end of the junction does not agree with germline; a read error may underlie this. The J gene is TRBJ2-3, the V gene TRBV9, with D perhaps being TRBD1 or TRBD2 (6 bases each). Germline V gives CDR1 SGDLS, CDR2 YYNGEE. CDR3 length: 16 amino acids. CDR3 region: CVSSAEGGQSTDTQYF. DNA for the CDR3: TGTGTCAGCAGCGCGGAGGGGGGCCAGAGCACAGATACGCAGTATTTT.

Many counts were recorded for this clonotype. This chain links TRBV11-2 with TRBJ1-1; D unresolved. The CDR3 consists of 14 residues. Trimming left V 2 bases short and J 0 bases short, with 7 bases between. The germline CDR1 and CDR2 sequences are SGHAT and FQNNGV. The CDR3 nucleotides read TGTGCCAGCAGCTTAACGTCAGTGAACACTGAAGCTTTCTTT. As protein: CASSLTSVNTEAFF.

This clonotype was seen at least ten times. The chain couples TRBV6-2 or TRBV6-3 to TRBJ1-5; D is uncertain. The CDR3 covers 13 residues. The V gene lost 2 bases and the J gene lost 7 bases, with 9 bases spanning the gap. Germline loops: CDR1 MNHEY, CDR2 SVGEGT. The CDR3 loop reads CASSYGEGQPQHF. The CDR3 region has the DNA TGTGCCAGCAGTTACGGGGAAGGGCAGCCCCAGCATTTT.

This clonotype was counted at least ten times. The chain couples TRBV12-3 or TRBV12-4 to TRBJ1-6; D is perhaps TRBD1 (5 bases). This CDR3 has 15 residues. Deletions cut 4 bases from V and 7 bases from J, with 14 bases between. DNA of the CDR3: TGTGCCAGCAGTTCCCGCGGGGGGTCAAATTCACCCCTCCACTTT. This translates into CASSSRGGSNSPLHF.